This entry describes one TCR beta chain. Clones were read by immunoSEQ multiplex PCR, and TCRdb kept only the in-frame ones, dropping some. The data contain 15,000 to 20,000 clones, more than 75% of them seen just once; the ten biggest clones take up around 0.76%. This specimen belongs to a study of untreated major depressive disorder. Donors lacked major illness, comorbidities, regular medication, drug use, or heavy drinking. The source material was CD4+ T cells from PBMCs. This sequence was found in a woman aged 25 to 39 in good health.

CDR3 sequence: CASSEYLGQGARGQYF. The CDR3 coding sequence is TGTGCCAGCAGTGAATATTTAGGACAGGGGGCTCGTGGGCAGTACTTC. The chain uses TRBV25-1 and TRBJ2-7; TRBD1 matches 11 bases. The germline gives CDR1 MGHDK, CDR2 SYGVNS. This CDR3 has 16 residues. Losses at the gene ends were 0 bases for V and 9 bases for J; bases not matched to a gene: 10.